Sequencing of this T cell receptor (beta chain) was carried out in a study of response to subunit inactivated influenza vaccine. Each CDR3 protein is one row after TCRdb ran MiXCR on the RT-PCR reads. Of around 600,000 distinct CDR3 sequences in the sample, about 10% are singletons; the top ten hold approximately 11%. There are a few counts of this clonotype. The sample also formed part of further work on T cells expressing NK-cell markers. That report adds: Generation of TCR beta cDNA was performed by 5'RACE template switching incorporating UMIs.

This clonotype originated in a man in his fifties who received an inactivated influenza vaccine. The source material was PBMCs from blood, sampled on the day of vaccination.

Here the CDR3 reads CASSQDTRTGELFF. The CDR3 bases are TGCGCCAGCAGCCAAGATACGCGCACCGGGGAGCTGTTTTTT. The V call is TRBV4-3, the J call TRBJ2-2, with D hard to call. The CDR3 contains 14 residues. Germline values: CDR1 LGHNA, CDR2 YSLEER. V gave up 0 bases and J gave up 4 bases, with 6 bases separating them.